A selection of T cell receptor beta chains follows, all from one sample in a study of T cell responses to AZD1222 COVID-19 vaccine. Assay: immunoSEQ multiplex PCR; the TCRdb copy retains only in-frame clones and omits some. The sample consists of 150,000 to 180,000 clones, less than 90% of them appearing once. The sample here was peripheral blood, taken on day 0 of AZD1222 vaccination. The receptors come from an adult in good health. Each CDR3 is given with its conserved first and last residue. Fields, in order: clone size, V gene, D gene, J gene, CDR3 DNA, CDR3 protein. D genes are given only for firm matches. Some rows have no size entry. The others give once, few or many, or a class for an expanded clone.

clone_size: NA
v_call: TRBV19
d_call: TRBD1
j_call: TRBJ1-4
cdr3_nt: TGTGCCAGTAGGAGACAGGGTCAGACTAATGAAAAACTGTTTTTT
cdr3_aa: CASRRQGQTNEKLFF

clone_size: NA
v_call: TRBV10-3
d_call: TRBD2
j_call: TRBJ2-7
cdr3_nt: TGTGCCATCAGTGAGTCCGGGGGGAGCGACGAGCAGTACTTC
cdr3_aa: CAISESGGSDEQYF

clone_size: once
v_call: TRBV4-1
d_call: NA
j_call: TRBJ2-7
cdr3_nt: TGCGCCAGCAGCCAAGAGGGGGGTCGGGCCTACGAGCAGTACTTC
cdr3_aa: CASSQEGGRAYEQYF

clone_size: NA
v_call: TRBV10-3
d_call: NA
j_call: TRBJ1-2
cdr3_nt: TGTGCCATCAGTGAGTCGGGCGGAAGCTATGGCTACACCTTC
cdr3_aa: CAISESGGSYGYTF

clone_size: NA
v_call: TRBV4-1
d_call: NA
j_call: TRBJ2-7
cdr3_nt: TGCGCCAGCAGCCAAGATCCCGCAGGAACCTACGAGCAGTACTTC
cdr3_aa: CASSQDPAGTYEQYF

clone_size: NA
v_call: TRBV4-3
d_call: TRBD1
j_call: TRBJ2-6
cdr3_nt: TGCGCCAGCAGCCAAGCTACAGGGGGCGCGGGCGGGGCCAACGTCCTGACTTTC
cdr3_aa: CASSQATGGAGGANVLTF

clone_size: NA
v_call: TRBV18
d_call: TRBD1
j_call: TRBJ1-5
cdr3_nt: TGTGCCAGCTCACTAACCTCGGGACAGGGAATTCAGCCCCAGCATTTT
cdr3_aa: CASSLTSGQGIQPQHF

clone_size: NA
v_call: TRBV6-2/TRBV6-3
d_call: NA
j_call: TRBJ2-2
cdr3_nt: TGTGCCAGCAGTACCCACAGGGTACTGAACACCGGGGAGCTGTTTTTT
cdr3_aa: CASSTHRVLNTGELFF

clone_size: NA
v_call: TRBV6-1
d_call: NA
j_call: TRBJ1-2
cdr3_nt: TGTGCCAGCAGTGAAGCTGGTAGGGCCTATGGCTACACCTTC
cdr3_aa: CASSEAGRAYGYTF

clone_size: NA
v_call: TRBV19
d_call: NA
j_call: TRBJ1-5
cdr3_nt: TGTGCCAGTAGTAAGGACAGTCTCCAGCAGCATTTT
cdr3_aa: CASSKDSLQQHF

clone_size: NA
v_call: TRBV28
d_call: NA
j_call: TRBJ1-2
cdr3_nt: TGTGCCAGCAGGAGCACAGGGTCGGGTAGATACACCTTC
cdr3_aa: CASRSTGSGRYTF

clone_size: NA
v_call: TRBV9
d_call: TRBD1
j_call: TRBJ2-7
cdr3_nt: TGTGCCAGCAGCCCCGGGGGACAGGGGTCCTACGAGCAGTACTTC
cdr3_aa: CASSPGGQGSYEQYF

clone_size: once
v_call: TRBV7-2
d_call: NA
j_call: TRBJ2-7
cdr3_nt: TGTGCCAGCAGCTTAGAAGTCGGGGAGCAGTACTTC
cdr3_aa: CASSLEVGEQYF

clone_size: once
v_call: TRBV7-9
d_call: NA
j_call: TRBJ1-4
cdr3_nt: TGTGCCAGCCAAGGAGGTTCGGGGCCTGAAAAACTGTTTTTT
cdr3_aa: CASQGGSGPEKLFF

clone_size: NA
v_call: TRBV7-2
d_call: NA
j_call: TRBJ2-7
cdr3_nt: TGTGCCAGCAGCTTAGGAAAAGACGTGGGAGCCTACGAGCAGTACTTC
cdr3_aa: CASSLGKDVGAYEQYF

clone_size: NA
v_call: TRBV6-5
d_call: TRBD1
j_call: TRBJ1-2
cdr3_nt: TGTGCCAGCAGTCAACAGGGGCTCGGTGGCTACACCTTC
cdr3_aa: CASSQQGLGGYTF

clone_size: NA
v_call: TRBV3-1/TRBV3-2
d_call: TRBD1
j_call: TRBJ1-6
cdr3_nt: TGTGCCAGCAGCCAAGGTAGGACAGGGATGAATTCACCCCTCCACTTT
cdr3_aa: CASSQGRTGMNSPLHF

clone_size: NA
v_call: TRBV11-2
d_call: TRBD1
j_call: TRBJ2-2
cdr3_nt: TGTGCCAGCAGCTCACAGGGGTGGAACGGGGAGCTGTTTTTT
cdr3_aa: CASSSQGWNGELFF

clone_size: NA
v_call: TRBV7-9
d_call: NA
j_call: TRBJ2-7
cdr3_nt: TGTGCCAGCAGCCCCGCACGGGGTCAGGGACTCGGCGTCAACGAGCAGTACTTC
cdr3_aa: CASSPARGQGLGVNEQYF

clone_size: NA
v_call: TRBV21-1
d_call: NA
j_call: TRBJ1-4
cdr3_nt: TGTGCCAGCAGCAGGGACAGCGGTGAAAAACTGTTTTTT
cdr3_aa: CASSRDSGEKLFF

clone_size: once
v_call: TRBV7-8
d_call: NA
j_call: TRBJ2-2
cdr3_nt: TGTGCCAGCAGCCCCCGTTCTGGGCGGGGCACCGGGGAGCTGTTTTTT
cdr3_aa: CASSPRSGRGTGELFF

clone_size: NA
v_call: TRBV7-2
d_call: TRBD1
j_call: TRBJ1-2
cdr3_nt: TGTGCCAGCAGCCCACCCCCCGGGACAGGGGGCGGCTACACCTTC
cdr3_aa: CASSPPPGTGGGYTF

clone_size: NA
v_call: TRBV5-1
d_call: TRBD2
j_call: TRBJ2-1
cdr3_nt: TGCGCCAGCAGGCGGGGGGCCGGGGTCCTCTACAATGAGCAGTTCTTC
cdr3_aa: CASRRGAGVLYNEQFF

clone_size: NA
v_call: TRBV4-3
d_call: NA
j_call: TRBJ1-1
cdr3_nt: TGCGCCAGCAGCCAAGATGGGGTGAACACTGAAGCTTTCTTT
cdr3_aa: CASSQDGVNTEAFF

clone_size: NA
v_call: TRBV6-2/TRBV6-3
d_call: TRBD1
j_call: TRBJ1-2
cdr3_nt: TGTGCCAGCACCCCAGGAGGGACAGGGGGTAACTATGGCTACACCTTC
cdr3_aa: CASTPGGTGGNYGYTF

clone_size: NA
v_call: TRBV6-2/TRBV6-3
d_call: NA
j_call: TRBJ2-1
cdr3_nt: TGTGCCAGCAGTTACTCGACGACCCCAGAGCAGTTCTTC
cdr3_aa: CASSYSTTPEQFF

clone_size: NA
v_call: TRBV5-1
d_call: NA
j_call: TRBJ1-2
cdr3_nt: TGCGCCAGCAGCTTGGGTACCACCGTCTATGGCTACACCTTC
cdr3_aa: CASSLGTTVYGYTF

clone_size: NA
v_call: TRBV2
d_call: TRBD2
j_call: TRBJ2-5
cdr3_nt: TGTGCCAGCAACGGGCTGGCCGGACTAGGCTCAGAGACCCAGTACTTC
cdr3_aa: CASNGLAGLGSETQYF

clone_size: once
v_call: TRBV18
d_call: NA
j_call: TRBJ1-5
cdr3_nt: TGTGCCAGCTCACCATTTACGGGCGACCAGCCCCAGCATTTT
cdr3_aa: CASSPFTGDQPQHF

clone_size: NA
v_call: TRBV18
d_call: NA
j_call: TRBJ2-3
cdr3_nt: TGTGCCAGCTCACCGGGACCTAGCACAGATACGCAGTATTTT
cdr3_aa: CASSPGPSTDTQYF

clone_size: NA
v_call: TRBV7-8
d_call: NA
j_call: TRBJ1-1
cdr3_nt: TGTGCCAGCAGCCCCTTGGGGAGCTCAGCTTTCTTT
cdr3_aa: CASSPLGSSAFF

clone_size: NA
v_call: TRBV5-1
d_call: TRBD1
j_call: TRBJ2-5
cdr3_nt: TGCGCCAGCAGCTTGGATGGGACAGGGCGAGAGACCCAGTACTTC
cdr3_aa: CASSLDGTGRETQYF

clone_size: NA
v_call: TRBV28
d_call: NA
j_call: TRBJ2-7
cdr3_nt: TGTGCCAGCAGCCGCTACGAGCAGTACTTC
cdr3_aa: CASSRYEQYF

clone_size: NA
v_call: TRBV5-1
d_call: NA
j_call: TRBJ1-2
cdr3_nt: TGCGCCAGCAGCTTGGGGTTCGGAGGTGGCTACACCTTC
cdr3_aa: CASSLGFGGGYTF

clone_size: once
v_call: TRBV5-4
d_call: TRBD1
j_call: TRBJ1-2
cdr3_nt: TGTGCCAGCAGCGGTGGACAGGGCAACTATGGCTACACCTTC
cdr3_aa: CASSGGQGNYGYTF

clone_size: once
v_call: TRBV9
d_call: TRBD1
j_call: TRBJ1-6
cdr3_nt: TGTGCCAGCAGAAGAGGGACAGGGAATAATTCACCCCTCCACTTT
cdr3_aa: CASRRGTGNNSPLHF

clone_size: NA
v_call: TRBV4-3
d_call: NA
j_call: TRBJ1-5
cdr3_nt: TGCGCCAGCAGCCCCGAGATCAATCAGCCCCAGCATTTT
cdr3_aa: CASSPEINQPQHF

clone_size: NA
v_call: TRBV7-6
d_call: NA
j_call: TRBJ2-5
cdr3_nt: TGTGCCAGCAGCTCCCATTTTAGGACGGGGAAAGAGACCCAGTACTTC
cdr3_aa: CASSSHFRTGKETQYF

clone_size: NA
v_call: TRBV11-2
d_call: NA
j_call: TRBJ2-5
cdr3_nt: TGTGCCAGCAGCCCGATCGTGGGGTATGAGACCCAGTACTTC
cdr3_aa: CASSPIVGYETQYF

clone_size: NA
v_call: TRBV2
d_call: NA
j_call: TRBJ1-5
cdr3_nt: TGTGCCAGCGGCCAGAGCAATAATCAGCCCCAGCATTTT
cdr3_aa: CASGQSNNQPQHF

clone_size: NA
v_call: TRBV6-5
d_call: NA
j_call: TRBJ2-3
cdr3_nt: TGTGCCAGCAGTTACTCCGTACTGATAGATACGCAGTATTTT
cdr3_aa: CASSYSVLIDTQYF

clone_size: NA
v_call: TRBV6-5
d_call: TRBD1
j_call: TRBJ1-2
cdr3_nt: TGTGCCAGCGGAACCCGGGACAGGGGGTTCTACACCTTC
cdr3_aa: CASGTRDRGFYTF

clone_size: NA
v_call: TRBV6-5
d_call: NA
j_call: TRBJ1-1
cdr3_nt: TGTGCCAGCAGTTACGAGCCCGGTAAGGCTGAAGCTTTCTTT
cdr3_aa: CASSYEPGKAEAFF

clone_size: NA
v_call: TRBV28
d_call: NA
j_call: TRBJ2-5
cdr3_nt: TGTGCCAGCAGTTTAGGGACGGCCCAAGATCAGGCCCAGTACTTC
cdr3_aa: CASSLGTAQDQAQYF

clone_size: NA
v_call: TRBV5-4
d_call: TRBD2
j_call: TRBJ2-1
cdr3_nt: TGTGCCAGCAGCTTGGGAGCCGGGGGGGCTTACAATGAGCAGTTCTTC
cdr3_aa: CASSLGAGGAYNEQFF

clone_size: NA
v_call: TRBV7-9
d_call: NA
j_call: TRBJ1-1
cdr3_nt: TGTGCCAGCATTAGGGACGGGGATGGAGCTGAAGCTTTCTTT
cdr3_aa: CASIRDGDGAEAFF

clone_size: NA
v_call: TRBV7-6
d_call: NA
j_call: TRBJ1-1
cdr3_nt: TGTGCCAGCAGCCCGGGAGGGGCGATGAACACTGAAGCTTTCTTT
cdr3_aa: CASSPGGAMNTEAFF

clone_size: NA
v_call: TRBV18
d_call: TRBD2
j_call: TRBJ2-1
cdr3_nt: TGTGCCAGCTCACAACCGGGACTAGCGGGCAATGAGCAGTTCTTC
cdr3_aa: CASSQPGLAGNEQFF

clone_size: once
v_call: TRBV6-5
d_call: TRBD1
j_call: TRBJ2-7
cdr3_nt: TGTGCCAGCAAACCGGGACAGGGGGCCTACGAGCAGTACTTC
cdr3_aa: CASKPGQGAYEQYF

clone_size: NA
v_call: TRBV7-8
d_call: NA
j_call: TRBJ1-2
cdr3_nt: TGTGCCAGCAGCCCACGGAGAGGGGCTGGCTACACCTTC
cdr3_aa: CASSPRRGAGYTF

clone_size: NA
v_call: TRBV3-1/TRBV3-2
d_call: NA
j_call: TRBJ1-3
cdr3_nt: TGTGCCAGCAGCCAAGCGGTGGCAGTATCTGGAAACACCATATATTTT
cdr3_aa: CASSQAVAVSGNTIYF

clone_size: NA
v_call: TRBV15
d_call: NA
j_call: TRBJ2-7
cdr3_nt: TGTGCCACCAGCAGAGATTTGCCTACCCTCGGCGAGCAGTACTTC
cdr3_aa: CATSRDLPTLGEQYF

clone_size: NA
v_call: TRBV6-6
d_call: NA
j_call: TRBJ2-2
cdr3_nt: TGTGCCAGCAGTCTCCTGGCCAGGACCGGGGAGCTGTTTTTT
cdr3_aa: CASSLLARTGELFF

clone_size: once
v_call: TRBV15
d_call: TRBD1
j_call: TRBJ1-5
cdr3_nt: TGTGCCACCAGCAGGCCGGGACAGGGTTATCAGCCCCAGCATTTT
cdr3_aa: CATSRPGQGYQPQHF

clone_size: NA
v_call: TRBV5-6
d_call: NA
j_call: TRBJ1-4
cdr3_nt: TGTGCCAGCAGCTTCGGTCGGTTTAATGAAAAACTGTTTTTT
cdr3_aa: CASSFGRFNEKLFF

clone_size: NA
v_call: TRBV15
d_call: NA
j_call: TRBJ2-5
cdr3_nt: TGTGCCACCAGCCCTACAGGACCCCAGACCCAGTACTTC
cdr3_aa: CATSPTGPQTQYF

clone_size: few
v_call: TRBV3-1/TRBV3-2
d_call: TRBD2
j_call: TRBJ2-3
cdr3_nt: TGTGCCAGCAACTGCAAGCGGGGGAAAGATACGCAGTATTTT
cdr3_aa: CASNCKRGKDTQYF